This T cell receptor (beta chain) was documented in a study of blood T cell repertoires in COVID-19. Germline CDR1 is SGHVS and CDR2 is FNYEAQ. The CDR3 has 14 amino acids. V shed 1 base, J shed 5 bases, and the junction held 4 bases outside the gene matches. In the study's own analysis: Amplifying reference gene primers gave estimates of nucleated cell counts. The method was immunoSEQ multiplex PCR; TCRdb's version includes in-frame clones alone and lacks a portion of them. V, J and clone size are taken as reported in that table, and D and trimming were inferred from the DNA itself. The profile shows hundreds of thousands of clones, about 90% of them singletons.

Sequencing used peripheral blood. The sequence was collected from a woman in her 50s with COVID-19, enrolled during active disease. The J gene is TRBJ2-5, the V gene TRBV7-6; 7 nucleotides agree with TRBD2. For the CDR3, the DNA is TGTGCCAGCAGCTTAGTAGGCGGGAGTGAGACCCAGTACTTC. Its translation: CASSLVGGSETQYF.